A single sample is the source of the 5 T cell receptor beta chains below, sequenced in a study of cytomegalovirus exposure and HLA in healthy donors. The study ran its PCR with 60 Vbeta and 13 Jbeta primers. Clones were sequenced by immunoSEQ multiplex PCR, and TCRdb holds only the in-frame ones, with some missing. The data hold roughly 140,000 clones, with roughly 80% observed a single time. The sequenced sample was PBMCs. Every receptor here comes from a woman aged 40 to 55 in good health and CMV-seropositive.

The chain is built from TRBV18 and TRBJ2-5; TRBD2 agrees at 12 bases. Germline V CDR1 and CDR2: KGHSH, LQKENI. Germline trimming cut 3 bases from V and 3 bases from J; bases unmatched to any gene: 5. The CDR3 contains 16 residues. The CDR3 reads CASSPNGLAGKETQYF. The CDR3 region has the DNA TGTGCCAGCTCACCTAACGGACTAGCGGGGAAAGAGACCCAGTACTTC. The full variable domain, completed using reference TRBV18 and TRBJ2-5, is NAGVMQNPRHLVRRRGQEARLRCSPMKGHSHVYWYRQLPEEGLKFMVYLQKENIIDESGMPKERFSAEFPKEGPSILRIQQVVRGDSAAYFCASSPNGLAGKETQYFGPGTRLLVL.

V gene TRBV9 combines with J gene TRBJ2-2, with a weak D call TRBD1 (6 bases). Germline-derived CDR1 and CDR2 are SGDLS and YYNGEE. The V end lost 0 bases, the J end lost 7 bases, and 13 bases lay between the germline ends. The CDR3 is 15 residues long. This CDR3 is CASSVAGAVGGELFF. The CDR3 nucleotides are TGTGCCAGCAGCGTAGCAGGGGCAGTGGGCGGGGAGCTGTTTTTT.

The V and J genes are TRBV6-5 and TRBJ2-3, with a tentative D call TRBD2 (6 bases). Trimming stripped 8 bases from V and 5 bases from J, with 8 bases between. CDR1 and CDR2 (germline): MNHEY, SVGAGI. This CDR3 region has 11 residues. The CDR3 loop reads CASGRGDTQYF. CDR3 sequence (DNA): TGTGCCAGCGGGCGGGGAGATACGCAGTATTTT.

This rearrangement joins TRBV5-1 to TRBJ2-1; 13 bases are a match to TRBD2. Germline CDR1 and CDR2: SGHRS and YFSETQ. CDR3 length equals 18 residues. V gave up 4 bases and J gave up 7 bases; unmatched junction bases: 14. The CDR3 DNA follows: TGCGCCAGCAGCCTGGGGTGGGGAGGACTAGCGGGAGAGAATGAGCAGTTCTTC. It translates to CASSLGWGGLAGENEQFF.

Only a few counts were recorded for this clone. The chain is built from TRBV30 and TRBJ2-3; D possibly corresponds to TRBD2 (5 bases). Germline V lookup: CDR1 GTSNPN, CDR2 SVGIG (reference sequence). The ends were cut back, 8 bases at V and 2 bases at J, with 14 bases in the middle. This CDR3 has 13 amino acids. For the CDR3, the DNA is TGTGCCGTCCTAGCCGGGAACACAGATACGCAGTATTTT. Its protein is CAVLAGNTDTQYF.